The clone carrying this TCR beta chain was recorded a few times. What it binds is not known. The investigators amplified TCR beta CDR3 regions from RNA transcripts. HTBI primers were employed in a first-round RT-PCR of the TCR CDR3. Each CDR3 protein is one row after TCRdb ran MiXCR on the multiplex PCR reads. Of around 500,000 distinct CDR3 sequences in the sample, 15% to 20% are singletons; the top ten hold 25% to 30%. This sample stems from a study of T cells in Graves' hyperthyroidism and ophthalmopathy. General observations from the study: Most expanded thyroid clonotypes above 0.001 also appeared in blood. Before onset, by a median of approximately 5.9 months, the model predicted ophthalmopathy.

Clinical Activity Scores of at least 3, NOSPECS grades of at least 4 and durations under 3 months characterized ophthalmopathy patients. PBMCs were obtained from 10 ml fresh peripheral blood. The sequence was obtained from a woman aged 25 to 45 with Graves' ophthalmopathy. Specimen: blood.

CDR3 sequence (DNA): TGTGCCAGCAGTTACTCGGAGCTAGCAGCGGATACGCAGTATTTT. It encodes CASSYSELAADTQYF. The rearrangement links TRBV6-5 to TRBJ2-3, with D perhaps matching TRBD2 (5 bases). Per germline, CDR1 MNHEY and CDR2 SVGAGI. V was cut by 0 bases and J by 6 bases, with 13 bases left in between. The CDR3 extends over 15 amino acids.